This T cell receptor beta chain appears in the sequencing data of a study of shared T cell receptors in the human thymus. V lost 1 base, J lost 9 bases, and 7 bases lay in between. This CDR3 spans 12 amino acids. Assay used: immunoSEQ multiplex PCR; TCRdb lists only in-frame clones, some missing. This sample has some 400,000 clones; 85% to 95% occur once, and the top ten carry approximately 0.02%. This chain links TRBV5-7 with TRBJ2-2; D is unclear. TRBV5-7 is identified as an open reading frame with a role that is uncertain. The clonotype originates from a human donor. The sequenced material came from thymocytes. CDR3 bases: TGTGCCAGCAGCTTGCGTCGACGGGAGCTGTTTTTT. Its translation is CASSLRRRELFF.